This TCR beta chain appears in the sequencing data of a study of shared clonotypes between healthy human individuals. The V gene's germline CDR1 is SGHAT and CDR2 FQNNGV. This CDR3 comprises 14 residues. The J segment lost 4 bases and the V segment lost 5 bases, leaving 8 bases of the junction unmatched. CD45RO negativity and positive selection for CCR7 defined naive CD8 cells, a population that excluded terminally differentiated effector memory CD45RA+ cells. Those who donated were healthy HIV-negative adults, with no recent acute infections or vaccinations reported. Repertoires were generated with immunoSEQ multiplex PCR, while TCRdb's copy carries only in-frame clones and drops some. The sample has about 2.1 million clones, around 93% seen once; the top ten hold around 1.7%.

J is TRBJ2-7 and V is TRBV11-2; TRBD2 matches at 7 bases. The clonotype originates from a man aged 18 to 29 in good health. Some clones in this sample may be carry-over from other donors' samples. The material sequenced was naive CD8+ T cells from PBMCs. The CDR3 loop reads CASSRRLALYEQYF. CDR3 nucleotide sequence: TGTGCCAGCAGCCGGAGACTAGCCTTATACGAGCAGTACTTC.